These 19 T cell receptor beta chains originate from one sample sequenced in a study of molecular identifiers for immune sequencing clone quantification (dated by TCRdb to the late 2010s). The library was prepared using PCR. The instrument given in TCRdb is NextSeq 500. Through fastp at Q25 and MiXCR, TCRdb rebuilt clones from the public reads, retaining in-frame beta chains. Here each entry gathers all rows of one CDR3 protein and keeps the most common genes and DNA. The sample table lists roughly 300,000 distinct CDR3 sequences, 24% of them with a count of one. The ten largest clonotypes hold roughly 0.7% of the sample. Sequenced input: naive CD8+ T cells from blood, with Jurkat cell RNA spiked in. The sample's cell subset or site label, decoded: FACS-sorted CD8+CD4-CCR7+CD45RA+ naive T cells. These receptors all come from a human donor in good health. Some libraries in this study had Jurkat cell RNA spiked in.

This clonotype was recorded a few times. This chain links TRBV7-2 with TRBJ2-3, with 7 bases identical to TRBD2. Germline CDR1 is SGHTA and CDR2 is FQGNSA. Unmatched junction bases numbered 7, after V lost 3 bases and J lost 4 bases. The CDR3 is made up of 15 amino acids. The CDR3 DNA reads TGTGCCAGCAGCTTGGTGGGAGGGGTTTCAGATACGCAGTATTTT. It is translated as CASSLVGGVSDTQYF.

The chain recombines TRBV25-1 with TRBJ2-7; D may match TRBD1 or TRBD2 (5 bases each). The CDR3 extends over 13 amino acids. From germline, CDR1 is MGHDK and CDR2 SYGVNS. Trimming shortened V by 2 bases and J by 7 bases, and 12 bases separated the two germline ends. The CDR3 DNA reads TGTGCCAGCAGTGAAGGGGGACCCACAGAGCAGTACTTC. Translating gives CASSEGGPTEQYF.

This clonotype was counted ten times or more. V and J are TRBV7-2 and TRBJ2-1; 7 nucleotides line up with TRBD2. V lost 5 bases, J lost 5 bases, and 12 bases stayed unmatched. The CDR3 spans 16 residues. In germline, CDR1 is SGHTA, CDR2 FQGNSA. DNA for the CDR3: TGTGCCAGCAGCCAAAGCCACGGGGCGGGGGACAATGAGCAGTTCTTC. It codes for CASSQSHGAGDNEQFF.

The V call is TRBV30, the J call TRBJ1-1; no clear D gene. CDR3 length equals 12 residues. Germline V gives CDR1 GTSNPN, CDR2 SVGIG (reference sequence). V dropped 3 bases and J dropped 2 bases, with 7 bases sitting between them. The chain's CDR3 is CAWSHTNTEAFF. CDR3 nucleotide sequence: TGTGCCTGGAGCCACACTAACACTGAAGCTTTCTTT.

This clonotype has a count of ten or more. The chain joins TRBV7-2 to TRBJ2-1; D ambiguous. CDR3 length: 12 amino acids. V lost 2 bases and J 8 bases, leaving 7 bases between the germline ends. Germline CDR1 is SGHTA and CDR2 is FQGNSA. The CDR3 loop is CASSLNSHEQFF. For the CDR3, the DNA is TGTGCCAGCAGCTTAAATTCCCATGAGCAGTTCTTC.

This clonotype was recorded at least ten times. V and J are TRBV18 and TRBJ2-3; TRBD1 agrees at 10 bases. This CDR3 is built from 12 residues. After removal of 3 bases from V and 10 bases from J, the junction contained 1 base not matched to a gene. CDR1 and CDR2 (germline): KGHSH, LQKENI. The CDR3 loop is CASSPDRGSQYF. The DNA for the CDR3 is TGTGCCAGCTCACCGGACAGGGGGTCGCAGTATTTT.

This clonotype was recorded at least ten times. This chain uses TRBV6-2 or TRBV6-3 with TRBJ1-5; D uncertain. V was clipped by 10 bases and J by 1 base, with 14 bases between them. This CDR3 is 14 amino acids long. Germline CDR1 MNHEY, CDR2 SVGEGT. Written as DNA, the CDR3 is TGTGCCACCACCGGGGTCATGAGCAATCAGCCCCAGCATTTT. It is translated as CATTGVMSNQPQHF.

This clonotype was counted many times. The rearrangement links TRBV5-4 to TRBJ2-2; 7 bases are a match to TRBD1. Trimming at V came to 3 bases and at J to 6 bases, leaving 8 bases not matched to a gene. CDR3 length equals 15 residues. CDR1 is SGHNT, CDR2 YYREEE, per germline (reference sequence). CDR3 sequence (DNA): TGTGCCAGCAGCTCCGACAGGGCTTTATCCGGGGAGCTGTTTTTT. Residues: CASSSDRALSGELFF.

This clonotype was picked up many times. An end of the junction does not agree with germline; a read error may underlie this. The rearrangement joins TRBV4-2 to TRBJ2-7; 9 nucleotides align to TRBD2. Germline-derived CDR1 and CDR2 are LGHNA and YNFKEQ. The CDR3 totals 14 residues. CDR3 in amino acids: CASSQGIAGEPVHF. The CDR3 coding sequence is TGTGCCAGCAGCCAAGGGATAGCGGGAGAACCTGTTCACTTC.

Details on this clonotype: Being one base from a much bigger clone, this may be a read error. This rearrangement joins TRBV15 to TRBJ2-1; 7 nucleotides line up with TRBD1. Germline CDR1 is LNHNV and CDR2 is YYDKDF (reference sequence). This CDR3 is built from 15 residues. The CDR3 bases are TGTGCCACCAGCAGGGAACAGGGGCCCCACAATGAGCAGTCCTTC. Amino acid sequence: CATSREQGPHNEQSF.

CDR3 protein: CASSHLLAGGVEQYF. The DNA for the CDR3 is TGTGCCAGCAGCCACCTCCTAGCGGGAGGGGTCGAGCAGTACTTC. The chain carries TRBV3-1 and TRBJ2-7; 12 bases agree with TRBD2. This CDR3 has 15 residues. Looked up from germline, CDR1 is LGHDT and CDR2 is YNNKEL (reference sequence). Trimming took 3 bases from V and 6 from J; bases not matched to a gene: 6.

This clonotype was seen a handful of times. The gene calls are TRBV6-1 and TRBJ2-1; D not resolved. The CDR3 sequence is 17 residues long. Trimming shortened V by 7 bases and J by 2 bases, and 21 bases separated the two germline ends. Germline CDR1 MNHNS, CDR2 SASEGT. DNA of the CDR3: TGTGCCAGCACTCCCACCGCCAGTACCACACCCTACAATGAGCAGTTCTTC. As protein: CASTPTASTTPYNEQFF.

The sample holds a few counts of this clonotype. This rearrangement joins TRBV7-6 to TRBJ2-3; TRBD2 agrees at 8 bases. The ends lost 4 bases at V and 4 bases at J; junction bases unmatched: 10. This CDR3 region has 16 residues. Germline CDR1 and CDR2: SGHVS and FNYEAQ. CDR3: CASSSMGGGLADTQYF. The DNA of the CDR3 is TGTGCCAGCAGCTCAATGGGCGGGGGGCTCGCAGATACGCAGTATTTT.

In regard to this clonotype: The junction departs from the called germline gene at one end, perhaps through a read error. The rearrangement joins TRBV7-8 to TRBJ1-5, with D maybe TRBD1 (6 bases). The CDR3 length is 14 residues. Germline V CDR1 and CDR2: SGHVS, FQNEAQ. The CDR3 region is CASSSAGGHQPLHF. CDR3 nucleotide sequence: TGTGCCAGCAGCTCGGCCGGGGGCCATCAGCCCCTGCATTTT.

This clonotype was recorded many times. The chain couples TRBV7-7 to TRBJ2-3, with D possibly TRBD1 on 5 matching bases. Germline V gives CDR1 SSHAT, CDR2 FNYEAQ (reference sequence). This CDR3 comprises 14 residues. V lost 1 base and J 2 bases, leaving 7 bases between the germline ends. As DNA, the CDR3 is TGTGCCAGCAGCTTAGAGGGGTACACAGATACGCAGTATTTT. It is translated as CASSLEGYTDTQYF.

The sample holds many counts of this clonotype. The chain combines TRBV9 with TRBJ2-3; the match to TRBD2 covers 7 bases. V shed 0 bases, J shed 4 bases, and the junction held 5 bases outside the gene matches. The CDR3 runs to 15 residues. Looked up from germline, CDR1 is SGDLS and CDR2 is YYNGEE. CDR3 nucleotides: TGTGCCAGCAGCGTAGGTGCGGGAGACGCAGATACGCAGTATTTT. As protein: CASSVGAGDADTQYF.

This clonotype was seen more than once but under ten times. This rearrangement joins TRBV10-2 to TRBJ1-5, with 9 bases fitting TRBD1. The CDR3 extends over 15 amino acids. Trimming cost V 3 bases and J 4 bases; bases outside gene matches: 4. Germline V gene sequence: CDR1 WSHSY, CDR2 SAAADI. The CDR3 here is CASSDGTGWNQPQHF. CDR3 DNA sequence: TGCGCCAGCAGTGACGGGACAGGGTGGAATCAGCCCCAGCATTTT.

Notes on this clonotype: It may be a read error: a sequence one base away is much more abundant. The J gene is TRBJ1-1, the V gene TRBV7-9; D gene ambiguous. V lost 1 base and J 4 bases, leaving 13 bases between the germline ends. Germline CDR1 and CDR2: SEHNR and FQNEAQ (reference sequence). The CDR3 is 15 amino acids. The CDR3: CASSLGVGRITEAFF. As DNA, the CDR3 is TGTGCCAGCAGCTTAGGTGTAGGTCGGATCACTGAAGCTTTCTTT.

This clonotype was detected ten times or more. The CDR3 region is CASSYSSVGEQFF. The CDR3 region has the DNA TGTGCCAGCAGTTACTCTAGCGTCGGAGAGCAGTTCTTC. The chain recombines TRBV27 with TRBJ2-1, with D possibly matching TRBD2 (6 bases). The CDR3 is made up of 13 amino acids. The germline gives CDR1 MNHEY, CDR2 SMNVEV (reference sequence). V was pared by 4 bases and J by 10 bases, with 14 bases between.